Described below is a single T cell receptor beta chain sequence and its context. Antigen specificity is unknown. Treg sorting used a CD4+CD25+CD127-/low gate. Study-level results: Whole repertoires were not studied in the larger cohort, only one V-J beta rearrangement.

Trimming shortened V by 1 base and J by 2 bases, and 9 bases separated the two germline ends. The CDR3 runs 15 residues. Germline V gives CDR1 SSHAT, CDR2 FNYEAQ (reference sequence). TCRdb re-called the 5' RACE reads with MiXCR, one entry per CDR3 protein. The sample holds approximately 50,000 distinct CDR3 sequences, around 24% seen once. The receptor was derived from a female donor with breast cancer. The sample was tumor-infiltrating Tregs sorted from the breast tumor. V usage is TRBV7-7 and J usage is TRBJ2-1, with D possibly called TRBD1 or TRBD2 (5 bases each). This CDR3 reads CASSLDSGPYNEQFF. The CDR3 DNA reads TGTGCCAGCAGCTTAGACTCGGGGCCCTACAATGAGCAGTTCTTC.